This T cell receptor (beta chain) comes out of a study of T-cell reconstitution after alpha-beta-depleted transplantation in children. A TCRbeta library incorporating unique molecular identifiers was prepared. TCRdb passed the PCR reads through MiXCR, listing each CDR3 protein once. The data show around 700,000 distinct CDR3 sequences, around 12% seen once. The study, taken as a whole, reports: Reportedly, only several hundred clones from non-depleted graft cells drove alpha-beta T-cell counts at about two months. At one year after transplant, newly produced T cells mostly accounted for T-cell counts and diversity. Diversity of TCRbeta at day 60 was high in some patients, arising from surviving recipient T cells and thymic progenitors.

This clonotype was seen a handful of times. What it binds is not known. The sequence derives from a girl aged 2-9 years with congenital amegakaryocytic thrombocytopenia, due to receive a stem cell transplant. The sequences come from PBMCs, collected before TCRalphabeta/CD19-depleted stem cell transplant.

The CDR3 DNA is TGCAGCGTTGCCAGATCTGGGACTAATGAGCAGTTCTTC. Residues: CSVARSGTNEQFF. The genes are TRBV29-1 and TRBJ2-1, with a weak D call TRBD2 (6 bases). Germline values: CDR1 SQVTM, CDR2 ANQGSEA. Trimming cost V 4 bases and J 7 bases, with 14 bases left between them. The CDR3 is 13 amino acids.